A selection of T cell receptor beta chains follows, all from one sample in a study of T cell repertoires in cytomegalovirus infection. The antigens for these receptors are not known. TCRdb reprocessed the reads with MiXCR, giving one entry per CDR3 protein. The table has roughly 200,000 distinct CDR3 sequences, less than 50% seen once. The specimen comprised CD8+ T cells from cultured PBMCs, sampled from culture after CMV antigen stimulation. Receptors were obtained from a human donor in good health (CMV status not recorded). Some clones in this sample may be carry-over from other donors' samples. Both conserved end residues are part of each CDR3. Each record gives: J gene, V gene, CDR3 length, CDR3 protein.

>TRBJ1-1|TRBV12-5|15
CASGYAGQEGTEAFF
>TRBJ1-1|TRBV12-3/TRBV12-4|14
CASSFWRRGTEAFF
>TRBJ2-3|TRBV12-3/TRBV12-4|18
CASSSGGGDRGGTDTQYF
>TRBJ2-7|TRBV7-2|14
CASSLGSGAYEQYF
>TRBJ2-4|TRBV29-1|15
CSVGGGDLAKNIQYF
>TRBJ1-5|TRBV6-5|14
CASSLRVGNQPQHF
>TRBJ2-7|TRBV27|16
CASTLIMGGASYEQYF
>TRBJ2-1|TRBV20-1|16
CSAKSADSNIHNEQFF
>TRBJ2-1|TRBV10-2|11
CASSPLGRQFF
>TRBJ2-7|TRBV4-2|16
CASSQDVPLGVYEQYF
>TRBJ2-7|TRBV14|15
CASSQEGTTIYEQYF
>TRBJ1-1|TRBV20-1|14
CSARVAGLNTEAFF
>TRBJ1-3|TRBV30|17
CAWSEGDRLLRGNTIYF
>TRBJ1-1|TRBV27|14
CASSRGTMNTEAFF
>TRBJ2-7|TRBV7-8|12
CASRDLPDEQYF
>TRBJ2-2|TRBV12-3/TRBV12-4|15
CASSPSGGYTGELFF
>TRBJ2-1|TRBV28|20
CASTASRIYASSRSHNEQFF